The 21 T cell receptor beta chains presented below share a single source sample, sequenced in a study of cytomegalovirus exposure and HLA in healthy donors. The primer mix had 60 Vbeta and 13 Jbeta primers. Repertoires were generated with immunoSEQ multiplex PCR, while TCRdb's copy carries only in-frame clones and drops some. This sample's clone table lists some 160,000 clones. Sequenced: PBMCs. All receptors come from a man aged 25-45 years in good health and CMV-seronegative.

This chain connects TRBV28 to TRBJ1-3, with D possibly being TRBD1 (6 bases). The CDR3 has 14 residues. CDR1 and CDR2 (germline): MDHEN, SYDVKM. Trimming left V 6 bases short and J 4 bases short, with 13 bases between. Written as DNA, the CDR3 is TGTGCCAGCAGGGTTGGACAGTTGGGAAACACCATATATTTT. Translating it yields CASRVGQLGNTIYF.

The chain carries TRBV4-3 and TRBJ2-7; a weak D match, TRBD1 (6 bases). The V end lost 0 bases, the J end lost 2 bases, and 8 bases lay between the germline ends. The CDR3 is 14 amino acids. Germline V gene data show CDR1 as LGHNA and CDR2 as YSLEER. CDR3 region: CASSQETGPYEQYF. Written as DNA, the CDR3 is TGCGCCAGCAGCCAAGAGACAGGTCCCTACGAGCAGTACTTC.

The V gene is TRBV7-9, the J gene TRBJ2-3; D may be TRBD2 (5 bases). Trimming pared 3 bases from V and 4 bases from J, leaving 11 bases between. This CDR3 has 14 residues. The germline gives CDR1 SEHNR, CDR2 FQNEAQ (reference sequence). The chain's CDR3 is CASSFQSGADTQYF. In nucleotides, the CDR3 is TGTGCCAGCAGCTTCCAGTCCGGGGCAGATACGCAGTATTTT.

J is TRBJ2-1 and V is TRBV7-3; TRBD1 agrees at 7 bases. The ends lost 2 bases at V and 7 bases at J; junction bases unmatched: 5. The V gene's germline CDR1 is SGHTA and CDR2 FQGTGA. The CDR3 runs 14 residues. CDR3 DNA: TGTGCCAGCAGCTTAGATAACAGGGGTAATGAGCAGTTCTTC. Translating it yields CASSLDNRGNEQFF.

V usage is TRBV6-1 and J usage is TRBJ2-7; the match to TRBD1 covers 8 bases. Germline V CDR1 and CDR2: MNHNS, SASEGT. J gave up 3 bases and V 5 bases, and 9 bases lay outside the gene matches. This CDR3 has 15 amino acids. The CDR3 nucleotides read TGTGCCAGCAGTATAACAGGGGGATCCTACTACGAGCAGTACTTC. Encoded protein: CASSITGGSYYEQYF.

This chain connects TRBV21-1 to TRBJ2-5; the table's D call, TRBD1, was not checked against the DNA. TRBV21-1 is a pseudogene. The CDR3 contains 15 residues. The chain's CDR3 is CASSKGAGVEETQYF. The CDR3 nucleotides are TGTGCCAGCAGCAAAGGCGCAGGGGTGGAGGAGACCCAGTACTTC.

The V call is TRBV2, the J call TRBJ1-5, with TRBD1 matching 7 bases. Trimming removed 6 bases from V and 7 bases from J; junction bases left unmatched: 9. Germline V CDR1 and CDR2: SNHLY, FYNNEI. The CDR3 sequence is 14 residues long. This chain's CDR3 is CASRKGAGGQPQHF. The CDR3 DNA sequence: TGTGCCAGCAGAAAGGGGGCGGGGGGACAGCCCCAGCATTTT.

The chain combines TRBV5-1 with TRBJ1-2; TRBD1 agrees at 7 bases. This CDR3 has 14 amino acids. Germline V gene lookup returns CDR1 SGHRS and CDR2 YFSETQ. V was pared by 5 bases and J by 4 bases, with 8 bases of the junction left unmatched. Here the CDR3 DNA reads TGCGCCAGCAGACCCGATACAGGGGCCTATGGCTACACCTTC. The encoded protein is CASRPDTGAYGYTF. The whole variable domain, filled in from reference TRBV5-1 and TRBJ1-2, reads KAGVTQTPRYLIKTRGQQVTLSCSPISGHRSVSWYQQTPGQGLQFLFEYFSETQRNKGNFPGRFSGRQFSNSRSEMNVSTLELGDSALYLCASRPDTGAYGYTFGSGTRLTVV.

The V call is TRBV10-2, the J call TRBJ2-2; tentative D call: TRBD2 (7 bases). The germline gives CDR1 WSHSY, CDR2 SAAADI. CDR3 length: 14 amino acids. V lost 7 bases and J 2 bases, leaving 11 bases between the germline ends. In DNA, the CDR3 is TGCGCCAGCAAGCGGGACACCAACACCGGGGAGCTGTTTTTT. It encodes CASKRDTNTGELFF.

The J gene is TRBJ1-2, the V gene TRBV11-1, with D perhaps matching TRBD1 (5 bases). This CDR3 has 12 residues. V was cut by 5 bases and J by 5 bases, with 9 bases left in between. The V gene's germline CDR1 is SGHAT and CDR2 FQDESV (reference sequence). CDR3 bases: TGTGCCAGCAGCCACTCAGGGTATGGCTACACCTTC. Residues: CASSHSGYGYTF.

CDR3 residues: CASSTGLAGGERDQYF. The CDR3 nucleotides are TGTGCCAGCAGCACGGGACTAGCGGGGGGGGAACGGGACCAGTACTTC. This rearrangement joins TRBV7-2 to TRBJ2-5; 16 positions match TRBD2. V dropped 5 bases and J dropped 10; count of bases not matched to a gene: 10. Germline CDR1 reads SGHTA; CDR2 reads FQGNSA. CDR3 size: 16 residues.

The chain couples TRBV30 to TRBJ1-1; maybe TRBD1 (6 bases). V lost 4 bases and J 7 bases, leaving 13 bases between the germline ends. Germline-derived CDR1 and CDR2 are GTSNPN and SVGIG (reference sequence). The length of the CDR3 is 12 residues. CDR3 amino acids: CAWTGVIGEAFF. In DNA, the CDR3 is TGTGCCTGGACAGGGGTTATTGGTGAAGCTTTCTTT. Together with reference TRBV30 and TRBJ1-1, the CDR3 gives the full variable domain: SQTIHQWPATLVQPVGSPLSLECTVEGTSNPNLYWYRQAAGRGLQLLFYSVGIGQISSEVPQNLSASRPQDRQFILSSKKLLLSDSGFYLCAWTGVIGEAFFGQGTRLTVV.

The chain couples TRBV5-1 to TRBJ1-1, with 7 bases identical to TRBD1. The CDR3 extends over 14 amino acids. V was clipped by 6 bases and J by 1 base; unmatched bases: 6. Germline V gene data show CDR1 as SGHRS and CDR2 as YFSETQ. The CDR3 reads CASTQQGRNTEAFF. The CDR3 DNA sequence: TGCGCCAGCACCCAACAGGGGAGGAACACTGAAGCTTTCTTT.

The chain uses TRBV6-4 and TRBJ1-2, with D unresolved. V was trimmed by 6 bases and J by 2 bases, leaving 16 bases between them. This CDR3 has 15 residues. Germline V lookup: CDR1 MRHNA, CDR2 SNTAGT. The CDR3 loop reads CASRRDPGGNYGYTF. The CDR3 DNA sequence: TGTGCCAGCAGGAGAGACCCGGGAGGGAACTATGGCTACACCTTC.

The V gene is TRBV6-1, the J gene TRBJ2-7, with 7 bases matching TRBD2. Germline CDR1 and CDR2: MNHNS and SASEGT. The CDR3 runs to 17 residues. The junction had 17 bases not matched to a gene; V was cut back by 2 bases and J by 7 bases. CDR3 in DNA: TGTGCCAGCAGTGAAAGTGGGAGGGCGGGCCCCGTGGGAGAGCAGTACTTC. Its translation is CASSESGRAGPVGEQYF.

The chain recombines TRBV5-4 with TRBJ1-1, with unresolved D. The germline V gene has CDR1 SGHNT and CDR2 YYREEE (reference sequence). Trimming stripped 0 bases from V and 2 bases from J, with 17 bases between. CDR3 length: 17 amino acids. The CDR3 region has the DNA TGTGCCAGCAGCTTGGGCCTGACTGCTGAGGTAAACACTGAAGCTTTCTTT. Translating it yields CASSLGLTAEVNTEAFF.

The rearrangement uses TRBV7-8 and TRBJ2-5; 8 nucleotides agree with TRBD1. J was trimmed by 0 bases and V by 7 bases; bases with no gene match: 7. Germline V gene lookup returns CDR1 SGHVS and CDR2 FQNEAQ. CDR3 length: 15 residues. Here the CDR3 reads CASIPPRGHQETQYF. CDR3 in DNA: TGTGCCAGCATCCCTCCCAGGGGGCACCAAGAGACCCAGTACTTC.

The rearrangement links TRBV6-5 to TRBJ1-5, with 7 positions matching TRBD1. The germline V gene encodes CDR1 MNHEY and CDR2 SVGAGI. Trimming removed 4 bases from V and 6 bases from J; junction bases left unmatched: 12. This CDR3 comprises 16 residues. The CDR3 DNA follows: TGTGCCAGCAGTTCGCTCACAGGGGTCGGGACTCAGCCCCAGCATTTT. It specifies CASSSLTGVGTQPQHF.

The gene calls are TRBV19 and TRBJ1-5; perhaps TRBD1 as D (5 bases). CDR3 length: 14 amino acids. Germline CDR1 is LNHDA and CDR2 is SQIVND (reference sequence). V lost 7 bases, J lost 4 bases, and 14 bases lay in between. The CDR3 DNA is TGTGCCAGTATGCAGCAGGGATCTAATCAGCCCCAGCATTTT. Translating gives CASMQQGSNQPQHF.

The chain joins TRBV29-1 to TRBJ1-1, with D uncertain. The CDR3 length is 13 residues. The V gene lost 8 bases and the J gene lost 6 bases, with 19 bases spanning the gap. Germline V gene lookup returns CDR1 SQVTM and CDR2 ANQGSEA. The CDR3 nucleotides are TGCAGCCCCATAAGAACAGCGGCTCCTGAAGCTTTCTTT. Translating gives CSPIRTAAPEAFF.

The chain employs TRBV11-2 and TRBJ1-6; D gene unclear. Looked up from germline, CDR1 is SGHAT and CDR2 is FQNNGV. CDR3 length equals 14 residues. The ends were cut back, 6 bases at V and 7 bases at J, with 13 bases in the middle. The CDR3 region is CASSFKTGNSPLHF. CDR3 coding DNA: TGTGCCAGCAGTTTCAAAACGGGGAATTCACCCCTCCACTTT.